The 25 T cell receptor beta chains presented below share a single source sample, sequenced in a study of blood T cells in healthy people across ages (dated by TCRdb to the mid-2010s). Receptor libraries were prepared by 5' RACE. The listed sequencing device is Illumina HiSeq 2500. A second 7 to 11 cycle PCR used a sample-barcoded 5' primer and a J-beta primer mix. TCRdb passed the public sequencing reads through fastp at Q25 and MiXCR, retaining productive beta sequences. Here each entry gathers all rows of one CDR3 protein and keeps the most common genes and DNA. In this sample the table shows roughly 800,000 distinct CDR3 sequences, approximately 25% of which occur a single time. More than 8.5% of the sample lies in the top ten. Another study also made use of these data, one on T cells of mothers and their children.

The specimen was blood. These receptors originate from a boy aged 5-17 years in good health.

The chain carries TRBV7-9 and TRBJ1-5, with TRBD1 as a possible D gene (6 bases). In germline, CDR1 is SEHNR, CDR2 FQNEAQ (reference sequence). V was trimmed by 5 bases and J by 5 bases, leaving 16 bases between them. The CDR3 length is 15 residues. The CDR3 DNA follows: TGTGCCAGCAGCCCCGATGCAGGGGTGGATCAGCCCCAGCATTTT. Protein product: CASSPDAGVDQPQHF.

This clonotype has only a few counts. One end of the junction varies from germline; a read error may be responsible. This chain uses TRBV6-5 with TRBJ1-1; D not certain. CDR3 length: 14 residues. Germline CDR1 reads MNHEY; CDR2 reads SVGAGI. The CDR3 nucleotides are TGTGCCAGTATTGGACGGACCATGAACACTGAAACTTTCTTT. Its protein is CASIGRTMNTETFF.

The sample holds many counts of this clonotype. This rearrangement joins TRBV5-1 to TRBJ2-1; TRBD2 agrees at 9 bases. Germline V CDR1 and CDR2: SGHRS, YFSETQ. With V trimmed by 2 bases and J by 2 bases, 2 bases remained unmatched. This CDR3 is built from 15 residues. This CDR3 reads CASSFSGGAYNEQFF. The CDR3 coding sequence is TGCGCCAGCAGCTTTAGCGGGGGTGCCTACAATGAGCAGTTCTTC. The whole variable domain, filled in from reference TRBV5-1 and TRBJ2-1, reads KAGVTQTPRYLIKTRGQQVTLSCSPISGHRSVSWYQQTPGQGLQFLFEYFSETQRNKGNFPGRFSGRQFSNSRSEMNVSTLELGDSALYLCASSFSGGAYNEQFFGPGTRLTVL.

This rearrangement joins TRBV20-1 to TRBJ2-5; 8 nucleotides line up with TRBD2. With the DNA end fitting TRBJ2-7 better, the J assignment may be wrong. The CDR3 is 15 residues long. The germline gives CDR1 DFQATT, CDR2 SNEGSKA (reference sequence). CDR3 DNA: TGCAGTGCTAGAGGTTCGGGAGGGAAACCCTACGAGCAGTACTTC. This codes for CSARGSGGKPYEQYF.

J is TRBJ2-7 and V is TRBV4-3, with D tentatively TRBD1 or TRBD2 (5 bases each). Germline CDR1 and CDR2: LGHNA and YSLEER. The CDR3 extends over 18 amino acids. V lost 0 bases, J lost 2 bases, and 20 bases lay in between. The CDR3, as DNA: TGCGCCAGCAGCCAAGATAGAATTATAGAAGGGGAGACCTACGAGCAGTACTTC. This translates into CASSQDRIIEGETYEQYF.

Only a few counts were recorded for this clonotype. The chain joins TRBV28 to TRBJ2-7; 7 nucleotides align to TRBD2. From germline, CDR1 is MDHEN and CDR2 SYDVKM. Trimming took 5 bases from V and 2 from J; bases not matched to a gene: 6. The CDR3 is made up of 14 amino acids. CDR3 region: CASSRAGFAYEQYF. The CDR3 DNA follows: TGTGCCAGCAGTCGAGCGGGGTTCGCCTACGAGCAGTACTTC.

This rearrangement joins TRBV14 to TRBJ2-7, with TRBD2 identical over 9 bases. V was clipped by 4 bases and J by 1 base; unmatched bases: 11. The CDR3 is 17 residues long. Per the germline V gene, CDR1 is SGHDN and CDR2 is FVKESK. CDR3: CASSPLTSGGPSYEQYF. CDR3 nucleotide sequence: TGTGCCAGCAGCCCCCTGACTAGCGGAGGCCCTTCCTACGAGCAGTACTTC.

The chain joins TRBV7-9 to TRBJ2-5; no definite D call. Gene TRBJ2-1 matches the end of the DNA better, so the J call may be wrong. Germline loops: CDR1 SEHNR, CDR2 FQNEAQ (reference sequence). This CDR3 is built from 16 residues. The CDR3 nucleotides read TGTGCCAGCAGCTTAGAGTCTGGGGAAAAGTTCAATGAGCAGTTCTTC. Translation gives CASSLESGEKFNEQFF.

This clonotype has just one count. V gene TRBV10-3 combines with J gene TRBJ2-3; D possibly corresponds to TRBD2 (6 bases). Germline CDR1 is ENHRY and CDR2 is SYGVKD. The V and J ends lost 1 base and 5 bases respectively, with 10 bases between them. The CDR3 extends over 14 amino acids. For the CDR3, the DNA is TGTGCCATCAGTGAGTATTCGGAGGGAGATACGCAGTATTTT. Translated, it gives CAISEYSEGDTQYF.

The chain combines TRBV11-2 with TRBJ2-1; 11 bases are shared with TRBD2. V shed 0 bases and J 7 bases; nucleotides not matched to a gene: 5. The CDR3 totals 16 residues. Germline V gene lookup returns CDR1 SGHAT and CDR2 FQNNGV. CDR3 sequence reads: CASSLDSGRAGNEQFF. For the CDR3, the DNA is TGTGCCAGCAGCTTAGATAGCGGGAGGGCCGGGAATGAGCAGTTCTTC.

This clonotype was counted only a few times. This chain connects TRBV29-1 to TRBJ2-1; 7 nucleotides agree with TRBD2. Germline V gene sequence: CDR1 SQVTM, CDR2 ANQGSEA. With 4 bases clipped from V and 1 base from J, the junction kept 10 bases outside the gene matches. The CDR3 has 16 amino acids. The CDR3 DNA is TGCAGCGTTGGGGGGGGTATCGGGACGTCCTACAATGAGCAGTTCTTC. Protein product: CSVGGGIGTSYNEQFF.

The CDR3 is CASSSGWGNEKLFF. CDR3 nucleotides: TGTGCCAGCAGTTCCGGGTGGGGGAATGAAAAACTGTTTTTT. J is TRBJ1-4 and V is TRBV6-5; D perhaps matches TRBD1 (5 bases). CDR1 MNHEY and CDR2 SVGAGI come from the germline V gene. Trimming shortened V by 4 bases and J by 5 bases, and 11 bases separated the two germline ends. The CDR3 is made up of 14 amino acids.

This chain connects TRBV20-1 to TRBJ2-1; TRBD2 aligns across 12 bases. The junction had 4 bases not matched to a gene; V was cut back by 3 bases and J by 4 bases. Germline CDR1 reads DFQATT; CDR2 reads SNEGSKA (reference sequence). CDR3 size: 15 residues. The CDR3 sequence is CSASTGTSGYNEQFF. CDR3 DNA: TGCAGTGCTAGCACCGGGACTAGCGGGTACAATGAGCAGTTCTTC.

This clonotype appeared a few times. This chain connects TRBV27 to TRBJ1-1, with D unclear. Trimming removed 6 bases at V and 4 bases at J, with 15 bases between. Germline V CDR1 and CDR2: MNHEY, SMNVEV (reference sequence). The CDR3 contains 14 residues. Here the CDR3 DNA reads TGTGCCAGCAGAACGATTAGGGAGGGCACTGAAGCTTTCTTT. Translating gives CASRTIREGTEAFF.

This clonotype was observed a few times. This chain connects TRBV27 to TRBJ1-3, with D perhaps TRBD1 (6 bases). CDR3 length: 16 residues. Between the trimmed V and J ends, which lost 6 bases and 0 bases, there was a span of 15 bases. In germline, CDR1 is MNHEY, CDR2 SMNVEV (reference sequence). The CDR3: CASSRLGQISGNTIYF. In nucleotides, the CDR3 is TGTGCCAGCAGCCGACTCGGACAGATCTCTGGAAACACCATATATTTT.

The genes are TRBV5-1 and TRBJ1-1; no reliable D call. The CDR3 has 13 residues. V gave up 5 bases and J gave up 3 bases, with 11 bases separating them. CDR1 SGHRS and CDR2 YFSETQ come from the germline V gene. The CDR3 nucleotides are TGCGCCAGCAGGTTAAGCAAGGACACTGAAGCTTTCTTT. It translates to CASRLSKDTEAFF.

The V gene is TRBV3-1, the J gene TRBJ2-1; 8 bases fit TRBD2. The V segment lost 4 bases and the J segment 6 bases; nucleotides outside the gene matches: 17. From germline, CDR1 is LGHDT and CDR2 YNNKEL (reference sequence). CDR3 length equals 18 residues. The CDR3: CASSLIAGGRSGGNEQFF. CDR3 DNA sequence: TGTGCCAGCAGCCTTATTGCTGGCGGGAGGTCGGGCGGCAATGAGCAGTTCTTC.

This clonotype turned up a few times. V usage is TRBV28 and J usage is TRBJ2-5; 8 positions match TRBD2. The J call may be incorrect, as the DNA end agrees better with TRBJ2-1. The CDR3 length is 13 residues. Germline values: CDR1 MDHEN, CDR2 SYDVKM. DNA for the CDR3: TGTGCCAGCAGTTCAAGAGCGGGAGTTGAGCAGTTCTTC. Encoded protein: CASSSRAGVEQFF.

This clonotype was picked up a small number of times. V usage is TRBV5-5 and J usage is TRBJ2-5; D is uncertain. Trimming left V 2 bases short and J 0 bases short, with 11 bases between. The CDR3 length is 15 residues. Germline CDR1 reads SGHKS; CDR2 reads YYEKEE (reference sequence). CDR3: CASSFLSVNQETQYF. The CDR3 DNA follows: TGTGCCAGCAGCTTCCTGTCAGTAAACCAAGAGACCCAGTACTTC.

There are a few counts of this clonotype. The chain links TRBV28 to TRBJ2-7; 8 bases map to TRBD2. This CDR3 spans 15 amino acids. The V and J ends lost 1 base and 0 bases, in that order; junction bases with no gene match: 2. Germline values: CDR1 MDHEN, CDR2 SYDVKM. CDR3 region: CASSLFSGASYEQYF. The CDR3 DNA is TGTGCCAGCAGTTTATTTAGCGGGGCCTCCTACGAGCAGTACTTC.

The V gene is TRBV3-1, the J gene TRBJ2-4; D ambiguous. CDR1 is LGHDT and CDR2 is YNNKEL in the germline V gene (reference sequence). The germline V and J ends were trimmed by 1 base and 5 bases, with 6 bases remaining between them. CDR3 length: 13 residues. The DNA of the CDR3 is TGTGCCAGCAGCCAAGGATCAGAAAACATTCAGTACTTC. Translated: CASSQGSENIQYF.

In this sample, this clonotype turned up a few times. The chain recombines TRBV6-1 with TRBJ2-2, with TRBD2 identical over 7 bases. CDR3 length: 16 residues. CDR1 and CDR2 (germline): MNHNS, SASEGT. V dropped 3 bases and J dropped 2; count of bases not matched to a gene: 6. CDR3 residues: CASSEWRELNTGELFF. For the CDR3, the DNA is TGTGCCAGCAGTGAGTGGCGGGAGCTCAACACCGGGGAGCTGTTTTTT.

Only a few counts were recorded for this clonotype. The chain recombines TRBV20-1 with TRBJ1-5; unclear D gene. CDR1 and CDR2 (germline): DFQATT, SNEGSKA (reference sequence). The CDR3 runs to 13 residues. The V gene lost 1 base and the J gene lost 1 base, with 5 bases spanning the gap. CDR3: CSARGGSNQPQHF. In DNA, the CDR3 is TGCAGTGCTAGAGGGGGAAGCAATCAGCCCCAGCATTTT.

This clonotype was recorded a few times. V is TRBV28 and J is TRBJ2-7, with 7 bases fitting TRBD1. J was trimmed by 5 bases and V by 3 bases; bases with no gene match: 4. The CDR3 covers 13 residues. From germline, CDR1 is MDHEN and CDR2 SYDVKM. The CDR3 bases are TGTGCCAGCAGTTTTTTCAGGGGGAACGAGCAGTACTTC. It is translated as CASSFFRGNEQYF.

The chain employs TRBV20-1 and TRBJ1-4; D is unclear. Germline V gene sequence: CDR1 DFQATT, CDR2 SNEGSKA (reference sequence). V lost 2 bases and J lost 7, with 14 bases in between. The CDR3 consists of 14 residues. The CDR3 sequence is CSARRVGVGEKLFF. The DNA for the CDR3 is TGCAGTGCTAGACGGGTGGGTGTGGGTGAAAAACTGTTTTTT.